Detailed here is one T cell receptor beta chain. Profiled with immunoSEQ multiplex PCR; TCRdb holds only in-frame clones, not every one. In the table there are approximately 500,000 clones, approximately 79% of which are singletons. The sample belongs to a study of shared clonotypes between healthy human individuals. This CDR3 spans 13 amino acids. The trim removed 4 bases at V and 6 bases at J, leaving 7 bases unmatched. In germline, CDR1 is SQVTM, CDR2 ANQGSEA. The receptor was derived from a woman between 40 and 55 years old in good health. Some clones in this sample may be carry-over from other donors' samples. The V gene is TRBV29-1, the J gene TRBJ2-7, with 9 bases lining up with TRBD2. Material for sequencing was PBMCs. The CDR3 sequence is CSVAPGLALEQYF. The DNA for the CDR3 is TGCAGCGTTGCACCGGGACTAGCCCTCGAGCAGTACTTC.